The present entry profiles one T cell receptor beta chain with its context. This record comes from a study of blood T cell repertoires in COVID-19. Overall study: COVID-19 samples from acute and convalescent phases originated in the United States, Italy and Spain. The analysed material was cDNA or gDNA that came from T cells, B-cell-depleted T cells, or PBMCs.

Germline CDR1 reads ENHRY; CDR2 reads SYGVKD. Deletions cut 0 bases from V and 2 bases from J, with 4 bases between. This CDR3 comprises 13 residues. Data came from immunoSEQ multiplex PCR; TCRdb stores just in-frame clones and leaves some out. The sample lists about 140,000 clones; about 77% were seen once. The sequence derives from a woman aged 45-59 years with active or convalescent COVID-19. Material for sequencing was peripheral blood. The chain is built from TRBV10-3 and TRBJ1-1; D not resolved. The DNA of the CDR3 is TGTGCCATCAGTGAGTCGGGCAACACTGAAGCTTTCTTT. This translates into CAISESGNTEAFF.